This T cell receptor (beta chain) was obtained from a study of CD8 T cells in Susac syndrome. Study overall: Blood was drawn from Susac syndrome patients while they were therapy-naive, on corticosteroids, or on intravenous immunoglobulin alone.

Study-level points and caveats: Regarding the TCR sequencing and HLA analysis, the study admitted that a relatively small number of individuals were involved.

The CDR3 sequence is 13 residues long. Germline V gene lookup returns CDR1 DFQATT and CDR2 SNEGSKA (reference sequence). Trimming removed 3 bases from V and 6 bases from J, with 11 bases in between. Random hexamers served to reverse transcribe about 0.5 to 1 ug RNA. The CDR3 of TCR beta was amplified by immunoSEQ multiplex PCR across 54 Vbeta and 13 Jbeta. MiXCR, run by TCRdb on the immunoSEQ multiplex PCR reads, gives a single entry per CDR3 protein. The repertoire includes about 150,000 distinct CDR3 sequences, 95% to 97% of them detected once, and around 0.12% sits in the top ten. Concerning this clonotype: Its antigen is undetermined.

TEMRA cells were enriched by FACS, and CD4+ and CD8+ T cells were negatively isolated. The rearrangement links TRBV20-1 to TRBJ2-2, with D perhaps matching TRBD2 (6 bases). Material for sequencing was CD4+ T cells from PBMCs. The sequence derives from a human donor with Susac syndrome. DNA of the CDR3: TGCAGTGCTAGCGGGGACTTGCCCGGGGAGCTGTTTTTT. Translation: CSASGDLPGELFF.